The present TCR beta chain was sequenced within a study of T-cell memory formation after mild COVID-19. Across the whole study: The study found TCR clusters largely donor specific. The study's findings and limits: Clones shrinking from day 15 to 85 showed even CD4/CD8 mixes; later expanders tilted CD4+. Memory cells collected pre-infection included some clones that later responded, suggesting cross-reactive memory joined. Contracting CD8+ clones were enriched in EMRA, CD4+ mainly in CM and EM.

TCRdb redid the calling of the 5' RACE reads with MiXCR, one entry per CDR3 protein. This sample has some 450,000 distinct CDR3 sequences; around 20% occur once, and the top ten carry roughly 8.4%. As concerns this clonotype: The antigen remains unidentified.

The origin of this receptor is an adult woman who had mild COVID-19 (a few samples of this study predate the infection). Cell type and time point are not known. Sequenced sample: PBMCs or a T cell subset sorted from them (not recorded which).

This CDR3 reads CASSFTGEATNEKLFF. Written as DNA, the CDR3 is TGTGCCAGCAGCTTCACAGGCGAAGCAACTAATGAAAAACTGTTTTTT. This chain links TRBV5-5 with TRBJ1-4; the D gene is possibly TRBD1 (5 bases). The CDR3 has 16 amino acids. Germline V gene lookup returns CDR1 SGHKS and CDR2 YYEKEE (reference sequence). Trimming took 2 bases from V and 0 from J, leaving 11 bases between them.